Below, 14 T cell receptor beta chains from the same sample are listed, as sequenced in a study of T cell repertoires in cytomegalovirus infection. Each CDR3 protein is one row after TCRdb ran MiXCR on the reads. This table has roughly 120,000 distinct CDR3 sequences, about 28% appearing once. For these receptors, no antigen is known. This specimen consisted of CD8+ T cells from cultured PBMCs, obtained from culture after CMV antigen stimulation. The origin of the receptors is a human donor in good health (CMV status not recorded). Some clones in this sample may be carry-over from other donors' samples.

V is TRBV6-5 and J is TRBJ2-2, with 9 bases aligning to TRBD2. Germline-derived CDR1 and CDR2 are MNHEY and SVGAGI. This CDR3 has 21 amino acids. After removal of 2 bases from V and 4 bases from J, the junction contained 20 bases not matched to a gene. The CDR3 coding sequence is TGTGCCAGCAGTTACCTGGGAGTCCTCGGGTCTAGCGGGGATCGCACCGGGGAGCTGTTTTTT. Translating it yields CASSYLGVLGSSGDRTGELFF.

This clonotype appeared a few times. V and J are TRBV6-1 and TRBJ2-1; TRBD1 aligns across 9 bases. The CDR3 extends over 15 amino acids. Germline CDR1 reads MNHNS; CDR2 reads SASEGT. Trimming at V came to 1 base and at J to 3 bases, leaving 1 base not matched to a gene. The CDR3 DNA reads as TGTGCCAGCAGTGAAGTGGGACAGGGCTACAATGAGCAGTTCTTC. Amino acids: CASSEVGQGYNEQFF.

This sequence joins TRBV25-1 and TRBJ1-1; D gene ambiguous. Germline CDR1 and CDR2: MGHDK and SYGVNS. There are 15 residues in the CDR3. V gave up 4 bases and J gave up 3 bases, with 15 bases separating them. The CDR3 DNA reads TGTGCCAGCAGTGGATACGTAAACTGGGACACTGAAGCTTTCTTT. Protein product: CASSGYVNWDTEAFF.

The V and J genes are TRBV2 and TRBJ1-4; D is uncertain. V was trimmed by 6 bases and J by 5 bases, leaving 10 bases between them. The CDR3 sequence is 13 residues long. The germline V gene has CDR1 SNHLY and CDR2 FYNNEI. This CDR3 is CASRAGGNEKLFF. Written as DNA, the CDR3 is TGTGCCAGCAGGGCGGGAGGGAATGAAAAACTGTTTTTT. Together with reference TRBV2 and TRBJ1-4, the CDR3 gives the full variable domain: EPEVTQTPSHQVTQMGQEVILRCVPISNHLYFYWYRQILGQKVEFLVSFYNNEISEKSEIFDDQFSVERPDGSNFTLKIRSTKLEDSAMYFCASRAGGNEKLFFGSGTQLSVL.

The chain combines TRBV27 with TRBJ1-2; D perhaps matches TRBD1 (5 bases). Germline V gene sequence: CDR1 MNHEY, CDR2 SMNVEV (reference sequence). The germline V and J ends were trimmed by 7 bases and 1 base, with 13 bases remaining between them. The CDR3 is made up of 14 amino acids. CDR3 nucleotide sequence: TGTGCCAGCACCCTCTCGGGGGGTAACTATGGCTACACCTTC. Translation gives CASTLSGGNYGYTF.

The table lists this clonotype with many counts. J is TRBJ1-4 and V is TRBV6-1, with TRBD1 identical over 8 bases. Germline values: CDR1 MNHNS, CDR2 SASEGT. The CDR3 is 14 amino acids. Losses at the gene ends were 4 bases for V and 3 bases for J; bases not matched to a gene: 1. Written as DNA, the CDR3 is TGTGCCAGCAGTGGGACAGGGTCTAATGAAAAACTGTTTTTT. Translated: CASSGTGSNEKLFF.

This clonotype was recorded at least ten times. The genes are TRBV20-1 and TRBJ2-2; D call uncertain. The CDR3 is 13 residues long. Trimming left V 1 base short and J 1 base short, with 4 bases between. Per germline, CDR1 DFQATT and CDR2 SNEGSKA (reference sequence). The chain's CDR3 is CSARVGNTGELFF. For the CDR3, the DNA is TGCAGTGCTAGAGTGGGGAACACCGGGGAGCTGTTTTTT.

This chain links TRBV18 with TRBJ1-1; possibly TRBD1 for D (5 bases). Germline CDR1 is KGHSH and CDR2 is LQKENI. Trimming removed 2 bases from V and 0 bases from J, with 13 bases in between. CDR3 length: 16 amino acids. The CDR3 region has the DNA TGTGCCAGCTCACCAACGCCGGGACTGATGAACACTGAAGCTTTCTTT. It encodes CASSPTPGLMNTEAFF.

The rearrangement joins TRBV4-2 to TRBJ2-3, with a possible D match to TRBD1 (7 bases). CDR1 is LGHNA, CDR2 YNFKEQ, per germline. The CDR3 totals 16 residues. V gave up 4 bases and J gave up 1 base, with 15 bases separating them. CDR3 region: CASSPRGALGTDTQYF. CDR3 bases: TGTGCCAGCAGCCCCAGGGGGGCCCTGGGCACAGATACGCAGTATTTT.

This clonotype showed up just a few times. The chain combines TRBV9 with TRBJ2-1; 9 nucleotides match TRBD2. Unmatched junction bases numbered 10, after V lost 4 bases and J lost 8 bases. Germline CDR1 is SGDLS and CDR2 is YYNGEE. The CDR3 covers 15 residues. The CDR3 nucleotides are TGTGCCAGCAGCCCGGGGGATAGCGGGGGTGATGAGCAGTTCTTC. Translating it yields CASSPGDSGGDEQFF.

The genes are TRBV7-8 and TRBJ2-1; a possible D gene is TRBD2 (6 bases). Trimming cost V 1 base and J 4 bases, with 11 bases left between them. Germline V gene data show CDR1 as SGHVS and CDR2 as FQNEAQ. The CDR3 contains 15 residues. The CDR3 DNA is TGTGCCAGCAGCTTAGGTGCGGGGCTATACAATGAGCAGTTCTTC. It is translated as CASSLGAGLYNEQFF.

This clonotype was counted at least ten times. The genes are TRBV7-8 and TRBJ2-1; the match to TRBD2 covers 8 bases. From germline, CDR1 is SGHVS and CDR2 FQNEAQ. The CDR3 length is 15 residues. V was pared by 5 bases and J by 9 bases, with 12 bases of the junction left unmatched. The CDR3 DNA sequence: TGTGCCAGCAGCAACCAGCGGGGGCCCGGGAGTGAGCAGTTCTTC. It encodes CASSNQRGPGSEQFF.

About this clonotype: A much bigger clone sits one base away, suggesting this may be a read error. CDR3 amino acids: CASSEEPRLYEQCF. In DNA, the CDR3 is TGTGCCAGCAGCGAAGAACCCCGCCTTTACGAGCAGTGCTTC. The chain has TRBV6-6 and TRBJ2-7; D not resolved. The germline V gene has CDR1 MNHNY and CDR2 SVGAGI (reference sequence). This CDR3 has 14 residues.

This rearrangement joins TRBV7-6 to TRBJ1-4; 8 positions match TRBD1. CDR1 SGHVS and CDR2 FNYEAQ come from the germline V gene. CDR3 length equals 14 residues. Germline trimming cut 5 bases from V and 7 bases from J; bases unmatched to any gene: 6. DNA for the CDR3: TGTGCCAGCAGCCCGCAGGGGGCTAGTGAAAAACTGTTTTTT. This gives the protein CASSPQGASEKLFF.